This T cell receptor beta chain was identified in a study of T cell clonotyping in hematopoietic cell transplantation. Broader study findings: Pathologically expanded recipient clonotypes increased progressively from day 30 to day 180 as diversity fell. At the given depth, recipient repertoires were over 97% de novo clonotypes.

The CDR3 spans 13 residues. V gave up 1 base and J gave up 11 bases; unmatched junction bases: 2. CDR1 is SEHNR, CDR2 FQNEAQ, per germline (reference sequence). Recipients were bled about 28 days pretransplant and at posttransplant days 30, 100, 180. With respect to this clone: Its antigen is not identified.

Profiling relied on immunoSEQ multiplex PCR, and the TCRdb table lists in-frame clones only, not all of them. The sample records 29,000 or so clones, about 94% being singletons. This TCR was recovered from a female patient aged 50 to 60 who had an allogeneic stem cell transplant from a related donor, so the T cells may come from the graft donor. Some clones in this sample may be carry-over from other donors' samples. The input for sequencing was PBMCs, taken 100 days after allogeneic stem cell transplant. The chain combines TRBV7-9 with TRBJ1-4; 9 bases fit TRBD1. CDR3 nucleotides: TGTGCCAGCAGCTTAGAACAGGGGGCGAAACTGTTTTTT. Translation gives CASSLEQGAKLFF.